This TCR beta chain stems from a study of T cell responses to AZD1222 COVID-19 vaccine. Clones were sequenced by immunoSEQ multiplex PCR, and TCRdb holds only the in-frame ones, with some missing. The data contain about 180,000 clones, about 91% of them singletons. The germline CDR1 and CDR2 sequences are GTSNPN and SVGIG (reference sequence). Trimming shortened V by 3 bases and J by 2 bases, and 10 bases separated the two germline ends. This CDR3 is built from 13 residues. This sequence joins TRBV30 and TRBJ1-1, with a weak D call TRBD1 (6 bases). The specimen comprised peripheral blood, sampled on day 0 of AZD1222 vaccination. The clonotype was recovered from an adult in good health. The CDR3 DNA follows: TGTGCCTGGAGGAGGACAGTTAACACTGAAGCTTTCTTT. The encoded protein is CAWRRTVNTEAFF.